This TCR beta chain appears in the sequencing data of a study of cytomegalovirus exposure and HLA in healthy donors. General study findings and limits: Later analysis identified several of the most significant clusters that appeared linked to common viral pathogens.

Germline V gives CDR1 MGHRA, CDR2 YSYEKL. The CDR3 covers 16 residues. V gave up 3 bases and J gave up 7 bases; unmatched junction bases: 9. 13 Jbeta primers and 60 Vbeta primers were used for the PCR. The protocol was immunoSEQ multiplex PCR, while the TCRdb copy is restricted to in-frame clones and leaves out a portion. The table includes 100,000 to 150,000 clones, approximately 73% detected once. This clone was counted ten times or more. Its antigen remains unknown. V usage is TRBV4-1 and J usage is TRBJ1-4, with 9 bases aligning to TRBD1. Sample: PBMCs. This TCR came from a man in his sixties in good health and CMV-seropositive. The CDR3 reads CASSQTPGTGSEKLFF. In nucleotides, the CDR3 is TGCGCCAGCAGCCAGACCCCCGGGACAGGGTCTGAAAAACTGTTTTTT.